This record looks at one T cell receptor beta chain sequence and its context. This clone was recorded once. Its binding antigen is unknown. No base quality information exists; no much larger clone differs at one position. The sample belongs to a study of long-term antiretroviral therapy in people with HIV (dated by TCRdb to between 2020 and 2023). For the wider study: The earliest samples were collected roughly a decade before the 2015 WHO recommendation for immediate ART, at a time when ART was usually postponed until CD4 counts fell. A retrospective serial study tested whether changes in peripheral blood TRB repertoire composition and diversity were associated with ART initiation and durable HIV suppression. A total of around 190 cryopreserved PBMC samples came from around 30 adults with confirmed HIV infection and were collected serially over a mean of roughly 6 years (range 1-12). Of the roughly 30 participants with HIV, ten to eleven were female. No cross-contamination during QIAcube processing turned up in test extractions that ran a monoclonal T-cell line alongside 33 polyclonal samples.

Participants were included only if at least one PBMC sample before ART initiation and at least two post-ART samples were available. Treatment was received in the United States of America by all participants with HIV. Before DNA extraction, cryopreserved samples of roughly 0.85-10 million PBMC were thawed and washed. At the time of the earliest PBMC sample for each participant with HIV, ages ranged from roughly 20 to 60 years. Per participant, PBMC samples came from 1-4 timepoints prior to ART initiation and 2-8 timepoints following ART initiation, for a median of 7 samples. For every participant, serial HIV viral load, CD4+ T-cell count, ART history and demographic data were obtained. Genomic DNA was extracted from unsorted PBMC with a Qiagen kit on a QIAcube, with processing performed in batches of 12 samples. Here is what the overall study found, with its caveats: Because PBMC availability was limited, only the TCR beta chain was sequenced, with no alpha chain pairing. Starting ART was linked to a significant rise in TRB diversity, yet even after long-term ART the diversity remained significantly lower than in transplant donor controls. Expanded TRB clones identified before ART initiation dominated the repertoire at all time points, although this dominance fluctuated and declined in many PLHIV after ART. No data were available on ART adherence, viral resistance or therapy changes, limiting inferences about post-ART repertoire changes. Because cell numbers in pre-ART samples were limited, unsorted PBMC were profiled instead of sorted CD4+ and CD8+ T cells. Compared with controls, HIV repertoires had narrower CDR3 length ranges, and the network structure pointed to an antigen-experienced repertoire that shifted only slightly toward naive after ART. The samples span the years 2004 to 2017, and the ART regimens used at that time may not be as effective as current regimens.

Sequences LNHNV (CDR1) and YYDKDF (CDR2) are obtained from the germline V gene (reference sequence). The CDR3 sequence holds 13 residues, the cysteine and phenylalanine included. Of all the DNA, just the CDR3 is kept, 39 bases in frame from base 1. V lost 3 bases and J lost 1 base; the stretch between them is 6 bases long. Sequencing of the TRB variable region was done with the immunoSEQ hsTCRB v3.0 assay at survey level resolution. A depth of roughly 35,000-55,000 T-cell genomes per sample was targeted for TRB sequencing. Pooled TRB libraries were sequenced on an Illumina MiSeq with a v3 150-cycle kit. Concerning the study's data processing: Repertoire analysis was performed in R inside a reproducible Nextflow workflow that covered QC, data transformation and analysis. LymphoSeq2, an R package for exploring AIRR-Seq data, was used to implement the custom analyses. A few samples that produced fewer than 5000 total TRB sequences were removed, so 150 to 200 HIV repertoires were analyzed. Among the approximately 190 retained HIV repertoires, 55 to 60 were collected before ART initiation and 129 after ART initiation. Each repertoire was downsampled to 5000 TRB nucleotide sequences, and summary statistics were averaged across 100 downsampling iterations. Only TRB sequences with CDR3 regions of at least seven amino acids were retained for analysis. A Shannon entropy-derived clonality score and the Gini coefficient were used to measure diversity. In the repertoire networks, any two of the top 5000 CDR3 amino acid sequences were connected whenever the two sequences differed by an edit distance of one. For TRB CDR3 amino acid sequences, GLIPH2 was used to predict antigen specificity groups and MHC restriction. To flag known associations with CMV, EBV, HIV or tissue antigens, CDR3 amino acid sequences were compared against VDJdb and McPAS-TCR. Pre-ART, post-ART and control groups were compared with Wilcoxon signed-rank tests and Holm-Bonferroni correction. What TCRdb holds here is the immuneACCESS table cut down to in-frame rearrangements. Part of the clones is not present; checked against another copy, under half of the missing clones reflect an unresolved V gene, and the others are unexplained. V and J calls and clone size follow that table, whereas D and trimming were derived from the DNA. The sample records about 40,000 clones, roughly four fifths of which are singletons. The ten largest clones add up to 6.2% of the sample.

This clonotype originated in a man younger than 35 with HIV. This sample comprised unsorted PBMCs, obtained 1 year after starting antiretroviral therapy. The chain was built from TRBV15 and TRBJ1-1, with no reliable assignment of the D segment. Read as DNA, the sequence is TGTGCCACCAGCAGGGGAAGGAACACTGAAGCTTTCTTT. The encoded protein is CATSRGRNTEAFF. When the CDR3 is completed using the reference TRBV15 and TRBJ1-1 genes on either side, the full variable domain is DAMVIQNPRYQVTQFGKPVTLSCSQTLNHNVMYWYQQKSSQAPKLLFHYYDKDFNNEADTPDNFQSRRPNTSFCFLDIRSPGLGDTAMYLCATSRGRNTEAFFGQGTRLTVV.